Shown below are 21 T cell receptor beta chains from a single sample sequenced in a study of T cells in localized non-small cell lung cancer. Some clones are missing from TCRdb's copy, which holds only in-frame ones; the method was immunoSEQ multiplex PCR. The sample consists of about 79,000 clones, approximately 90% of them appearing once. The sample in question was peripheral blood, obtained before any cancer treatment. These receptors originate from a woman between 35 and 75 years old with stage I squamous cell lung carcinoma.

V and J are TRBV27 and TRBJ1-2, with D perhaps TRBD1 (6 bases). Trimming removed 3 bases from V and 0 bases from J, with 11 bases in between. The CDR3 has 15 amino acids. CDR1 and CDR2 from the germline V gene are MNHEY and SMNVEV (reference sequence). The CDR3 coding sequence is TGTGCCAGCAGTTTCCGGACAGCTCCTAACTATGGCTACACCTTC. The encoded protein is CASSFRTAPNYGYTF.

The count of this clone is one. Other DNA variants within this sample encode the same CDR3. J is TRBJ1-5 and V is TRBV5-4; no reliable D call. The CDR3 has 12 residues. V lost 2 bases, J lost 4 bases, and 4 bases lay in between. CDR1 and CDR2 (germline): SGHNT, YYREEE (reference sequence). As DNA, the CDR3 is TGTGCCAGCAGCTTAGATAATCAGCCCCAGCATTTT. Its translation: CASSLDNQPQHF.

This clone was observed once. The V and J genes are TRBV6-1 and TRBJ2-7, with 10 bases fitting TRBD2. The CDR3 length is 13 residues. The germline CDR1 and CDR2 sequences are MNHNS and SASEGT. With 8 bases clipped from V and 5 bases from J, the junction kept 6 bases outside the gene matches. The chain's CDR3 is CASLGLALHEQYF. CDR3 nucleotides: TGTGCCAGCCTGGGACTAGCGCTCCACGAGCAGTACTTC.

The V and J genes are TRBV2 and TRBJ1-2; 7 bases are shared with TRBD1. V gave up 3 bases and J gave up 5 bases; unmatched junction bases: 6. The CDR3 has 14 amino acids. In germline, CDR1 is SNHLY, CDR2 FYNNEI. CDR3 region: CASSDRQGVYGYTF. The CDR3, as DNA: TGTGCCAGCAGTGATAGACAGGGAGTATATGGCTACACCTTC. Full variable domain (missing parts from reference TRBV2 and TRBJ1-2): EPEVTQTPSHQVTQMGQEVILRCVPISNHLYFYWYRQILGQKVEFLVSFYNNEISEKSEIFDDQFSVERPDGSNFTLKIRSTKLEDSAMYFCASSDRQGVYGYTFGSGTRLTVV.

The J gene is TRBJ2-1, the V gene TRBV7-3; weak D call: TRBD2 (6 bases). The CDR3 is made up of 12 amino acids. Trimming took off 5 bases at V and 12 bases at J, with 14 bases between the two ends. Germline V gene sequence: CDR1 SGHTA, CDR2 FQGTGA. CDR3 sequence reads: CASSRGLEGQFF. The CDR3 DNA is TGTGCCAGCAGCCGTGGGTTGGAGGGGCAGTTCTTC.

The chain is built from TRBV10-3 and TRBJ1-2, with D possibly being TRBD1 (5 bases). Germline V gives CDR1 ENHRY, CDR2 SYGVKD. CDR3 length: 13 amino acids. Trimming took off 3 bases at V and 2 bases at J, with 7 bases between the two ends. CDR3 loop: CAISEQENYGYTF. CDR3 DNA sequence: TGTGCCATCAGTGAACAGGAGAACTATGGCTACACCTTC.

The J gene is TRBJ2-7, the V gene TRBV6-6; 7 bases are shared with TRBD1. After removal of 2 bases from V and 7 bases from J, the junction contained 11 bases not matched to a gene. This CDR3 has 15 residues. The V gene's germline CDR1 is MNHNY and CDR2 SVGAGI (reference sequence). The chain's CDR3 is CASSYGTRGPGEQYF. The DNA of the CDR3 is TGTGCCAGCAGTTACGGGACAAGGGGGCCGGGGGAGCAGTACTTC.

The chain recombines TRBV19 with TRBJ2-7; 8 nucleotides line up with TRBD2. The CDR3 has 15 residues. Germline lookup yields CDR1 LNHDA and CDR2 SQIVND (reference sequence). Losses at the gene ends were 9 bases for V and 6 bases for J; bases not matched to a gene: 16. The DNA of the CDR3 is TGTGCCAGCCGCAACCGGGGGGGCCACCTCTCCGAGCAGTACTTC. This sequence encodes CASRNRGGHLSEQYF.

The V and J genes are TRBV19 and TRBJ2-3, with 7 bases identical to TRBD2. Germline lookup yields CDR1 LNHDA and CDR2 SQIVND (reference sequence). The CDR3 covers 16 residues. With V trimmed by 1 base and J by 2 bases, 6 bases remained unmatched. CDR3 region: CASSIGGTIPTDTQYF. DNA of the CDR3: TGTGCCAGTAGTATAGGGGGGACTATCCCCACAGATACGCAGTATTTT.

This clone showed up just once. V and J are TRBV5-8 and TRBJ2-3; 13 positions match TRBD2. V was pared by 4 bases and J by 4 bases, with 6 bases of the junction left unmatched. The CDR3 totals 16 residues. The germline CDR1 and CDR2 sequences are SGHTS and YDEGEE. CDR3 nucleotides: TGTGCCAGCAGCGGGTGGACTAGCGGGGGATCAGATACGCAGTATTTT. This codes for CASSGWTSGGSDTQYF.

J is TRBJ1-2 and V is TRBV27; the D gene is possibly TRBD1 (6 bases). The CDR3 extends over 14 amino acids. V lost 6 bases and J lost 4, with 15 bases in between. In germline, CDR1 is MNHEY, CDR2 SMNVEV (reference sequence). CDR3 in amino acids: CASRASGQTYGYTF. CDR3 nucleotides: TGTGCCAGCAGAGCCTCCGGACAGACCTATGGCTACACCTTC.

The chain joins TRBV5-8 to TRBJ1-2; no clear D gene. The CDR3 covers 13 residues. Between the trimmed V and J ends, which lost 6 bases and 8 bases, there was a span of 17 bases. Germline V gene lookup returns CDR1 SGHTS and CDR2 YDEGEE. CDR3 sequence reads: CASNRLVGGGYTF. CDR3 DNA: TGTGCCAGCAATCGGCTCGTGGGAGGCGGCTACACCTTC.

The chain recombines TRBV6-6 with TRBJ2-7, with TRBD1 as a possible D gene (5 bases). V lost 7 bases to trimming and J lost 2 bases, with 12 bases between them. The CDR3 consists of 13 residues. Germline CDR1 and CDR2: MNHNY and SVGAGI (reference sequence). The DNA for the CDR3 is TGTGCCAGCACCTGGGCAGGGACCTACGAGCAGTACTTC. This encodes CASTWAGTYEQYF.

This chain connects TRBV5-1 to TRBJ1-2; a possible D gene is TRBD1 (6 bases). Trimming cost V 3 bases and J 8 bases, with 11 bases left between them. The CDR3 is made up of 12 amino acids. Germline V gene lookup returns CDR1 SGHRS and CDR2 YFSETQ. The CDR3 is CASSSGAWGYTF. The CDR3 coding sequence is TGCGCCAGCAGCTCGGGGGCCTGGGGCTACACCTTC.

The chain uses TRBV18 and TRBJ2-2; D possibly corresponds to TRBD1 (6 bases). V was clipped by 6 bases and J by 2 bases, with 19 bases between them. The V gene's germline CDR1 is KGHSH and CDR2 LQKENI. CDR3 size: 17 residues. CDR3 nucleotide sequence: TGTGCCAGCTCGCCAAACACGCGGACAGACAACACCGGGGAGCTGTTTTTT. Protein sequence: CASSPNTRTDNTGELFF.

J is TRBJ2-1 and V is TRBV11-2, with 9 positions matching TRBD2. From germline, CDR1 is SGHAT and CDR2 FQNNGV. The CDR3 length is 15 residues. V trimming: 1 base; J trimming: 8 bases; junction bases outside the gene matches: 6. CDR3 residues: CASSLALAGLDEQFF. CDR3 bases: TGTGCCAGCAGCTTAGCGCTAGCGGGGCTCGATGAGCAGTTCTTC.

The chain is built from TRBV19 and TRBJ1-1, with 8 nucleotides matching TRBD1. V shed 9 bases, J shed 3 bases, and the junction held 12 bases outside the gene matches. Germline assignment: CDR1 LNHDA and CDR2 SQIVND (reference sequence). The CDR3 sequence is 15 residues long. The CDR3 DNA follows: TGTGCCAGCCGGGATTCAGGGGGCGAGGACACTGAAGCTTTCTTT. Protein product: CASRDSGGEDTEAFF. Supplemented by reference TRBV19 and TRBJ1-1, the full variable domain reads DGGITQSPKYLFRKEGQNVTLSCEQNLNHDAMYWYRQDPGQGLRLIYYSQIVNDFQKGDIAEGYSVSREKKESFPLTVTSAQKNPTAFYLCASRDSGGEDTEAFFGQGTRLTVV.

This chain connects TRBV7-9 to TRBJ1-2, with 9 bases matching TRBD1. This CDR3 comprises 14 residues. V was pared by 6 bases and J by 4 bases, with 6 bases of the junction left unmatched. Germline CDR1 and CDR2: SEHNR and FQNEAQ (reference sequence). Here the CDR3 DNA reads TGTGCCAGCAGTTCCGGGACAGGGACCTATGGCTACACCTTC. It is translated as CASSSGTGTYGYTF.

The genes are TRBV2 and TRBJ1-2; possible D gene TRBD1, 5 bases. The CDR3 spans 14 residues. CDR1 and CDR2 from the germline V gene are SNHLY and FYNNEI. V was cut by 1 base and J by 4 bases, with 10 bases left in between. DNA of the CDR3: TGTGCCAGCAGTGAAGTGTCCAGGGTCTATGGCTACACCTTC. This gives the protein CASSEVSRVYGYTF.

V usage is TRBV2 and J usage is TRBJ1-1; 7 bases agree with TRBD1. The CDR3 covers 14 residues. With V trimmed by 5 bases and J by 6 bases, 9 bases remained unmatched. Germline-derived CDR1 and CDR2 are SNHLY and FYNNEI. This chain's CDR3 is CASSTMTGRAEAFF. The CDR3 nucleotides are TGTGCCAGCAGTACGATGACAGGGAGGGCTGAAGCTTTCTTT.

The chain links TRBV18 to TRBJ1-1; 7 bases are shared with TRBD1. Germline CDR1 KGHSH, CDR2 LQKENI. This CDR3 has 14 residues. V shed 3 bases, J shed 6 bases, and the junction held 7 bases outside the gene matches. The CDR3: CASSPPGGKAEAFF. CDR3 sequence (DNA): TGTGCCAGCTCACCTCCAGGGGGGAAGGCTGAAGCTTTCTTT.